Sequencing of this T cell receptor beta chain was carried out in a study of T cell changes during pregnancy in multiple sclerosis. Profiling relied on immunoSEQ multiplex PCR, and the TCRdb table lists in-frame clones only, not all of them. Of about 41,000 clones listed, about nine tenths are singletons. Looked up from germline, CDR1 is SNHLY and CDR2 is FYNNEI. CDR3 length: 15 amino acids. Trimming removed 1 base at V and 2 bases at J, with 10 bases between. This sequence joins TRBV2 and TRBJ2-3; a weak D match, TRBD1 (6 bases). This material consisted of CD4+ T cells from peripheral blood mononuclear cells, taken in the first trimester of pregnancy. This TCR derives from a female donor with multiple sclerosis, enrolled in a pregnancy study. The CDR3, as DNA: TGTGCCAGCAGTGAAGGGGACACAAACACAGATACGCAGTATTTT. Amino acids: CASSEGDTNTDTQYF. The complete variable domain, with remaining parts taken from reference TRBV2 and TRBJ2-3, reads EPEVTQTPSHQVTQMGQEVILRCVPISNHLYFYWYRQILGQKVEFLVSFYNNEISEKSEIFDDQFSVERPDGSNFTLKIRSTKLEDSAMYFCASSEGDTNTDTQYFGPGTRLTVL.